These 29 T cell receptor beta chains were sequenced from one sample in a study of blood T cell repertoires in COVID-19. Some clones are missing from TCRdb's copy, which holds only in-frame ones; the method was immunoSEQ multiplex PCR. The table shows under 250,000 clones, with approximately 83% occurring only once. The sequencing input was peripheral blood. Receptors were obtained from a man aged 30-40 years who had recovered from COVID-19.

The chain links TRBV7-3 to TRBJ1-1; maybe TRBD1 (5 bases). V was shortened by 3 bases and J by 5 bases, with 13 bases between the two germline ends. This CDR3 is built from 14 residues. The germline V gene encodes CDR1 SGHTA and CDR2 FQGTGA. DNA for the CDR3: TGTGCCAGCAGCTTGTCAGGGTTGGAAACTGAAGCTTTCTTT. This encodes CASSLSGLETEAFF.

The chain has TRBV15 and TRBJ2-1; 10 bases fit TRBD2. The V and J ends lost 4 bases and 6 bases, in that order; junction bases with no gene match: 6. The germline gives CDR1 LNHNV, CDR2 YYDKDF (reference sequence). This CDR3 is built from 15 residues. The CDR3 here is CATSILGLATNEQFF. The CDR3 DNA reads TGTGCCACCAGCATCCTGGGACTAGCGACCAATGAGCAGTTCTTC.

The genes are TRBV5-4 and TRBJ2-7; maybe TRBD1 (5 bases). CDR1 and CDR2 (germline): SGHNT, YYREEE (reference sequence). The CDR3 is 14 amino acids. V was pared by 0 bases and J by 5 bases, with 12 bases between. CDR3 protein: CASSLVQGPHEQYF. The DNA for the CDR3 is TGTGCCAGCAGCTTGGTGCAGGGTCCCCACGAGCAGTACTTC.

The CDR3 nucleotides read TGTGCCAGCAGCTTAGTACAAGGGGCTAATGAAAAACTGTTTTTT. The encoded protein is CASSLVQGANEKLFF. The rearrangement links TRBV7-9 to TRBJ1-4, with a weak D call TRBD1 (5 bases). Germline CDR1 is SEHNR and CDR2 is FQNEAQ (reference sequence). Deletions cut 1 base from V and 3 bases from J, with 9 bases between. The CDR3 covers 15 residues.

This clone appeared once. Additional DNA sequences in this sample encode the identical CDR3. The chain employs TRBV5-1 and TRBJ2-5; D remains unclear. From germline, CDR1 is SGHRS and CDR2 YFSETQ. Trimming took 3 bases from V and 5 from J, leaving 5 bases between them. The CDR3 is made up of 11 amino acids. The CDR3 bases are TGCGCCAGCAGCTCGCAGGAGACCCAGTACTTC. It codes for CASSSQETQYF.

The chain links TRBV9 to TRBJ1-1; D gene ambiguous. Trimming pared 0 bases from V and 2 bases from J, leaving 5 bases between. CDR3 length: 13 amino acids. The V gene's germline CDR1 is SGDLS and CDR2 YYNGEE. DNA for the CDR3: TGTGCCAGCAGCGTAGGCAGAAACACTGAAGCTTTCTTT. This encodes CASSVGRNTEAFF.

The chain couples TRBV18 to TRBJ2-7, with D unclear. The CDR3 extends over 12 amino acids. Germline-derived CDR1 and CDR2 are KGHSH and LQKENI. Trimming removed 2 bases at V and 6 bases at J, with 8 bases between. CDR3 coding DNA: TGTGCCAGCTCACCAGGGCGTCTCGAGCAGTACTTC. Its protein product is CASSPGRLEQYF.

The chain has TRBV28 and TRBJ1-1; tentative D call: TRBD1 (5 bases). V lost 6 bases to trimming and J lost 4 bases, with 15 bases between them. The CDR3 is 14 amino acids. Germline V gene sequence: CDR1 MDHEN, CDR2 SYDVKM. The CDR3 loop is CASRGGAEFTEAFF. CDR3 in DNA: TGTGCCAGCAGAGGCGGGGCTGAGTTCACTGAAGCTTTCTTT.

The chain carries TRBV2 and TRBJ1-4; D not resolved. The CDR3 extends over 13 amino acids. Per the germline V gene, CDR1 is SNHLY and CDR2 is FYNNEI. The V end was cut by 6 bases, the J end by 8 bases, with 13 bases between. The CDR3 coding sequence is TGTGCCAGCAGCCGGCCGGCCGGGGAAAAACTGTTTTTT. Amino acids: CASSRPAGEKLFF.

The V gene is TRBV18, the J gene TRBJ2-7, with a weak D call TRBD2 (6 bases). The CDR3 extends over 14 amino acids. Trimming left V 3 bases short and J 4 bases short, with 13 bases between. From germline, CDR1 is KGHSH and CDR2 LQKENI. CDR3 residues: CASSPGSGNYEQYV. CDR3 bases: TGTGCCAGCTCACCCGGGAGTGGGAATTACGAGCAGTACGTC.

DNA for the CDR3: TGTGCCAGCAGTTACCAGGGGAGTAATGAAAAACTGTTTTTT. It yields the protein CASSYQGSNEKLFF. This chain connects TRBV27 to TRBJ1-4; D is perhaps TRBD1 (6 bases). The V and J ends lost 4 bases and 4 bases respectively, with 10 bases between them. CDR1 and CDR2 from the germline V gene are MNHEY and SMNVEV (reference sequence). The CDR3 has 14 residues.

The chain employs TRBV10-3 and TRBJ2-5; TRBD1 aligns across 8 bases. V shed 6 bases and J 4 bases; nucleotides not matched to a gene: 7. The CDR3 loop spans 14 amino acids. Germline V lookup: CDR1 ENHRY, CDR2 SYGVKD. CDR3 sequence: CAIRTGVGIETQYF. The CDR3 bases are TGTGCCATCAGGACAGGGGTAGGGATAGAGACCCAGTACTTC.

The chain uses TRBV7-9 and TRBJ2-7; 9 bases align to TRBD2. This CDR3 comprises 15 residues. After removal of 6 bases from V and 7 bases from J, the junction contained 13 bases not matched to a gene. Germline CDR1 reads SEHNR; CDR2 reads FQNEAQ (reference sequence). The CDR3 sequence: CASSPSLAGMGEQYF. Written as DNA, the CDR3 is TGTGCCAGCAGTCCCTCCCTAGCGGGGATGGGGGAGCAGTACTTC.

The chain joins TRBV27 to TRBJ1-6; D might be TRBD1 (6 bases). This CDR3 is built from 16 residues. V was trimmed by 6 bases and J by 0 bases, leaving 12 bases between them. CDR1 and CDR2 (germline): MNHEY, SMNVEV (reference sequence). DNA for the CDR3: TGTGCCAGCAGAGGACAGTGGAGCTCCTATAATTCACCCCTCCACTTT. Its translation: CASRGQWSSYNSPLHF.

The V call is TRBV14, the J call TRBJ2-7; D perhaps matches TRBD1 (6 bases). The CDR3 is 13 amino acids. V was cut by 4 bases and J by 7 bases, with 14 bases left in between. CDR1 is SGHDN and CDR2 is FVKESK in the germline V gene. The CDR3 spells CASSPSQGLEQYF. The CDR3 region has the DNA TGTGCCAGCAGCCCGTCACAGGGCTTAGAGCAGTACTTC.

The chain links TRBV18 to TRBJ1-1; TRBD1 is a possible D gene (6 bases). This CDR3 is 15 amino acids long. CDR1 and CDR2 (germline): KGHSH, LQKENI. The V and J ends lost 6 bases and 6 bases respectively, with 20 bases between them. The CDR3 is CASSLNEDRRSEAFF. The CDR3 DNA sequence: TGTGCCAGCTCCCTAAACGAGGACAGAAGGTCTGAAGCTTTCTTT.

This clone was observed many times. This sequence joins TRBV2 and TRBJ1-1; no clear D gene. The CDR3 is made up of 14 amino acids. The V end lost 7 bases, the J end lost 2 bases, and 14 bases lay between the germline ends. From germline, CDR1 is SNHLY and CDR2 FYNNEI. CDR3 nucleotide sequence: TGTGCCAGCACCCGACGTGGAGAAAACACTGAAGCTTTCTTT. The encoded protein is CASTRRGENTEAFF.

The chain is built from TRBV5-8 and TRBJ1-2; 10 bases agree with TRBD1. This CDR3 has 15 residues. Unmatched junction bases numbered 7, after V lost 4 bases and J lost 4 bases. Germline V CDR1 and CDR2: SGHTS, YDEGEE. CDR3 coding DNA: TGTGCCAGCAGCCGAGGGACAGGGGTCGCCTATGGCTACACCTTC. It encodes CASSRGTGVAYGYTF.

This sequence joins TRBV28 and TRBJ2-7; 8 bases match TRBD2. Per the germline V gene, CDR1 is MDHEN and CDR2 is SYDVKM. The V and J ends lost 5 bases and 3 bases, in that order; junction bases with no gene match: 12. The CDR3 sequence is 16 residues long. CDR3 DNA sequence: TGTGCCAGCAGTCAACTCGCGGGGGGCCCCGGCTACGAGCAGTACGTC. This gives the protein CASSQLAGGPGYEQYV.

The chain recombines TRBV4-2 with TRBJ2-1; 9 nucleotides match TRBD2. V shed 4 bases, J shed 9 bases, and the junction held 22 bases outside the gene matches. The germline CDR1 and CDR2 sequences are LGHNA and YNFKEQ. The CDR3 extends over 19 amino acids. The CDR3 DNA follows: TGTGCCAGCAGCCTCCGGGGAGCGGGGGGCTATCGCTCGGGGATTGAGCAGTTCTTC. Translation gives CASSLRGAGGYRSGIEQFF.

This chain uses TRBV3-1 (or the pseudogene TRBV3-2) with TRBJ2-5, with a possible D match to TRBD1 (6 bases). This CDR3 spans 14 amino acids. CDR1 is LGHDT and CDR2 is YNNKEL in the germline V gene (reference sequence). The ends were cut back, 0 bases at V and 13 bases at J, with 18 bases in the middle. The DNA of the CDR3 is TGTGCCAGCAGCCAAGACAGGACAGCCCGGCCCCCGTACTTC. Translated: CASSQDRTARPPYF.

The CDR3 DNA reads TGTGCCGTCGGTCCGGGACAGGAAAATTCACCCCTCCACTTT. This codes for CAVGPGQENSPLHF. The chain uses TRBV27 and TRBJ1-6, with 8 bases fitting TRBD1. The CDR3 extends over 14 amino acids. Germline CDR1 and CDR2: MNHEY and SMNVEV (reference sequence). The ends lost 11 bases at V and 7 bases at J; junction bases unmatched: 10.

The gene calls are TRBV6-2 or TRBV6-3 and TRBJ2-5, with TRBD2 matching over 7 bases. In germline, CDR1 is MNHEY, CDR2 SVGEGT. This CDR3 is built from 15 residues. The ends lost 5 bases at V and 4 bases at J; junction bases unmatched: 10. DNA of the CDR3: TGTGCCAGCAGTGCCCAAACTAGCGTGGTAGAGACCCAGTACTTC. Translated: CASSAQTSVVETQYF.

CDR3 DNA: TGTGCCAGCAGCCAAGATCCGCTAAACTCTGGAAACACCATATATTTT. As protein: CASSQDPLNSGNTIYF. J is TRBJ1-3 and V is TRBV4-2, with D uncertain. In germline, CDR1 is LGHNA, CDR2 YNFKEQ. The CDR3 is made up of 16 amino acids. Between the trimmed V and J ends, which lost 0 bases and 0 bases, there was a span of 9 bases.

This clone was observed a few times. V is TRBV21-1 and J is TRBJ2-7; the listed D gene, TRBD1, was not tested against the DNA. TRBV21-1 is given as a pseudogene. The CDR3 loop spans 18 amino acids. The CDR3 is CASSPQDQDRFLLYEQYV. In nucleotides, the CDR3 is TGTGCCAGCAGCCCACAAGATCAGGACAGGTTCCTCCTCTACGAGCAGTACGTC.

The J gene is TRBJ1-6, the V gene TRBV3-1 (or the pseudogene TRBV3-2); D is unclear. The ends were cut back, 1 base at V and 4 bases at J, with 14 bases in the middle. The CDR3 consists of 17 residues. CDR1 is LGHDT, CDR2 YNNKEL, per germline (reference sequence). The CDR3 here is CASSQGSVPPYNSPLHF. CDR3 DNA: TGTGCCAGCAGCCAAGGTTCGGTGCCCCCTTATAATTCACCCCTCCACTTT.

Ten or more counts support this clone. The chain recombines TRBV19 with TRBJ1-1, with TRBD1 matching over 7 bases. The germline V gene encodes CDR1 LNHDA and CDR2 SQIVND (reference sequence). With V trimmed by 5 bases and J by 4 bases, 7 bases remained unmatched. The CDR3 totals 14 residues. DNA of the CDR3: TGTGCCAGTAGTCCCGGGACAGAGGGCACTGAAGCTTTCTTT. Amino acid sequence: CASSPGTEGTEAFF.

CDR3 DNA: TGCGCCACGGGGGACAGGGCGCCCGCAGATACGCAGTATTTT. Encoded protein: CATGDRAPADTQYF. The chain couples TRBV10-2 to TRBJ2-3; 9 bases line up with TRBD1. Unmatched junction bases numbered 9, after V lost 10 bases and J lost 4 bases. Germline loops: CDR1 WSHSY, CDR2 SAAADI. The CDR3 runs to 14 residues.

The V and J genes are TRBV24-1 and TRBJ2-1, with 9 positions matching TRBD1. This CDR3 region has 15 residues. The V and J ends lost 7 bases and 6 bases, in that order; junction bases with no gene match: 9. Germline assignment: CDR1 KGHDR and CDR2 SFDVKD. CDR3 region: CATSDTGGVSNEQFF. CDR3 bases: TGTGCCACCAGCGACACAGGGGGCGTCTCCAATGAGCAGTTCTTC.